The text below deals with one T cell receptor beta chain. No antigen is known for it. The sample comes from a study of shared clonotypes between healthy human individuals. Overall study context: Every donor yielded three CD4 naive, three CD4 memory, two CD8 naive and one CD8 memory plate.

An assay was performed, and its level was deep. Each sorted subset replicate got 200 ng genomic DNA, roughly 30,000 genomes. Sequenced by immunoSEQ multiplex PCR; TCRdb stores in-frame clones only, minus some. The sample records 2 million or so clones, roughly 95% being singletons. Study-level findings and limits: Non-shared clonotypes showed lower generation probabilities than clonotypes common to all four donors.

Deletions cut 6 bases from V and 0 bases from J, with 15 bases between. CDR3 length equals 16 residues. From germline, CDR1 is MGHRA and CDR2 YSYEKL. Terminally differentiated effector memory CD45RA+ cells were excluded by CCR7 positive selection of CD45RO-negative cells. The clonotype comes from a man aged 18 to 29 in good health. The V call is TRBV4-1, the J call TRBJ1-3; D is uncertain. Source material: naive CD8+ T cells sorted from blood. This chain's CDR3 is CASRPDTDRSGNTIYF. The DNA for the CDR3 is TGCGCCAGCAGGCCCGATACGGACCGCTCTGGAAACACCATATATTTT.